This record covers a single TCR beta chain. Its antigen is unidentified. This entry belongs to a study of T cells in localized non-small cell lung cancer. Overall study results and limits: Maximal T cell clonality occurred in uninvolved adjacent lung, with tumor ranking below it.

V trimming: 5 bases; J trimming: 1 base; junction bases outside the gene matches: 6. The CDR3 is made up of 16 amino acids. Germline V lookup: CDR1 SEHNR, CDR2 FQNEAQ (reference sequence). Clones were sequenced by immunoSEQ multiplex PCR, and TCRdb holds only the in-frame ones, with some missing. The sample has roughly 21,000 clones, roughly 84% seen once. The chain combines TRBV7-9 with TRBJ2-5, with 11 bases identical to TRBD1. Sequenced here: peripheral blood, sampled before any cancer treatment. This receptor was obtained from a man aged 40 to 70 with stage I lung adenocarcinoma. CDR3 nucleotides: TGTGCCAGCAGCCCCGGGACAGGGGGTTTCCAAGAGACCCAGTACTTC. Protein sequence: CASSPGTGGFQETQYF.